Given below is one T cell receptor beta chain in context. Antigen: not known. This record belongs to a study of siplizumab effects on memory and regulatory T cells. This CDR3 spans 16 amino acids. Overall study findings and caveats: With siplizumab, Treg-derived clones averaged around 69% of mappable alloreactive CD4+ clones, versus approximately 29% in controls. Siplizumab significantly brought down the alloreactive sequences that trace back to unstimulated CD4+ memory cells. Proliferating Tregs from siplizumab cultures lacked functional confirmation of suppression. Phenotypic classification as naive or memory proved unattainable for roughly 75-97% of proliferating CD4+ or CD8+ clones.

Using immunoSEQ multiplex PCR, the repertoire was profiled, and TCRdb retains in-frame clones only, with some absent. The table lists tens of thousands of clones, roughly 88% of them singletons, with about 1.5% in the top ten. The sequenced sample was Tregs sorted from blood. This receptor was obtained from a human donor in good health. This chain links TRBV1 with TRBJ1-5; the table's D call of TRBD1 was not tested on the DNA. TRBV1 is noted as a pseudogene. CDR3 coding DNA: TGCACCAGCAGCCAAGCCCAGATACCCGACAATCAGCCCCAGCATTTT. Encoded protein: CTSSQAQIPDNQPQHF.